The rows below give T cell receptor beta chains drawn from one sample of a study of blood T cell repertoires in COVID-19. Here immunoSEQ multiplex PCR was the method, and the copy in TCRdb shows in-frame clones only, minus some. The sample lists about 130,000 clones, approximately 86% occurring once. Sequencing was carried out using peripheral blood. These receptor sequences come from a woman aged 65 to 85 with COVID-19, enrolled during active disease. The CDR3 runs from the conserved cysteine through the conserved F or W. Each record gives: clone size, J gene, D gene, V gene, CDR3 DNA, CDR3 protein. D genes are given only for firm matches. Clone size appears in some rows only: once, few, many, or a class for an expanded clone.

-	TRBJ2-1	-	TRBV5-1	TGCGCCAGCAGCTTGGATGTGGGGGGTAATGAGCAGTTCTTC	CASSLDVGGNEQFF
-	TRBJ1-5	-	TRBV28	TGTGCCAGCACCCTAAGCCTAGGGGTGAATCAGCCCCAGCATTTT	CASTLSLGVNQPQHF
-	TRBJ2-5	-	TRBV19	TGTGCCAGTAGTATTCCCGGGGGGCGTGAAGGAGAGACCCAGTACTTC	CASSIPGGREGETQYF
-	TRBJ1-4	TRBD1	TRBV2	TGTGCCAGCAGCCCAGGACAGGGGCAACTGTTTTTT	CASSPGQGQLFF
once	TRBJ1-2	-	TRBV18	TGTGCCAGCTCACCCTCACCCGACAGATCCTATGGCTACACCTTC	CASSPSPDRSYGYTF
-	TRBJ2-3	TRBD2	TRBV7-2	TGTGCCAGCAGCGGGGCGGCGGGGGGCCCAGATACGCAGTATTTT	CASSGAAGGPDTQYF
-	TRBJ1-2	TRBD1	TRBV9	TGTGCCAGCAGCGTAACAAGTCAAACAGGGGGTGGCTACACCTTC	CASSVTSQTGGGYTF
-	TRBJ1-5	TRBD1	TRBV29-1	TGCAGCGCCGGGACAGGGGGCGCGTCTCAGCCCCAGCATTTT	CSAGTGGASQPQHF
-	TRBJ2-3	TRBD2	TRBV9	TGTGCCAGCAGCACCCGACTAGCGGGGGGGCGTACAGATACGCAGTATTTT	CASSTRLAGGRTDTQYF
-	TRBJ2-7	-	TRBV11-3	TGTGCCAGCAACTTTCCGTCTGAGCAGTACTTC	CASNFPSEQYF
-	TRBJ1-6	TRBD1	TRBV5-1	TGCGCCAGCAGCTTGGCCGGGGACAGCAATTCACCCCTCCACTTT	CASSLAGDSNSPLHF
-	TRBJ1-5	-	TRBV4-1	TGCGCCAGCAGCCCAGACAGGTGGGATCAGCCCCAGCATTTT	CASSPDRWDQPQHF
-	TRBJ1-2	-	TRBV7-2	TGTGCCAGCAGCTTAGTTGCCAGCGATTTCTATGGCTACACCTTC	CASSLVASDFYGYTF
-	TRBJ2-7	TRBD1	TRBV5-4	TGTGCCAGCAGCTTGGGACAGGGACGGTACGAGCAGTACTTC	CASSLGQGRYEQYF
-	TRBJ2-1	TRBD1	TRBV2	TGTGCCAGCAGTGCTACAGGGGCCCGGGTTGAGCAGTTCTTC	CASSATGARVEQFF
-	TRBJ2-5	TRBD1	TRBV5-1	TGCGCCAGCAGCTTTGGACAGGGGGACCAAGAGACCCAGTACTTC	CASSFGQGDQETQYF
-	TRBJ1-5	-	TRBV5-8	TGTGCCAGCAGCTTGAATCTCGGGTCGGCCCAGCATTTT	CASSLNLGSAQHF
-	TRBJ2-1	-	TRBV27	TGTGCCAGCAGGGGCAAAGACGTCTACAATGAGCAGTTCTTC	CASRGKDVYNEQFF
-	TRBJ2-7	TRBD1	TRBV9	TGTGCCAGCAGCGTAGGGACAGGGGGTGAGCAGTACTTC	CASSVGTGGEQYF
-	TRBJ1-4	-	TRBV5-1	TGCGCCAGCAGCCGCAGGGTTGGGACTAATGAAAAACTGTTTTTT	CASSRRVGTNEKLFF
few	TRBJ2-2	-	TRBV5-8	TGTGCCAGCAGCTTGCTTGGGGAGCTGTTTTTT	CASSLLGELFF
-	TRBJ1-6	TRBD1	TRBV6-6	TGTGCCAGCAGTTACGGGGGACAGGGGGGGCGTTCACCCCTCCACTTT	CASSYGGQGGRSPLHF